This T cell receptor beta chain was obtained from a study of T cell changes during pregnancy in multiple sclerosis. Assay used: immunoSEQ multiplex PCR; TCRdb lists only in-frame clones, some missing. Of 45,000 to 60,000 clones in the sample, more than 90% were seen once. The specimen comprised CD4+ T cells from peripheral blood mononuclear cells, sampled before pregnancy. This sequence originates from a female donor with multiple sclerosis, enrolled in a pregnancy study.

In DNA, the CDR3 is TGTGCCAGCAGGAGGGGACTAGCCTCCTACAATGAGCAGTTCTTC. Residues: CASRRGLASYNEQFF. This chain connects TRBV2 to TRBJ2-1; 9 bases align to TRBD2. Trimming removed 6 bases from V and 0 bases from J; junction bases left unmatched: 3. The CDR3 runs 15 residues. Germline V gives CDR1 SNHLY, CDR2 FYNNEI.